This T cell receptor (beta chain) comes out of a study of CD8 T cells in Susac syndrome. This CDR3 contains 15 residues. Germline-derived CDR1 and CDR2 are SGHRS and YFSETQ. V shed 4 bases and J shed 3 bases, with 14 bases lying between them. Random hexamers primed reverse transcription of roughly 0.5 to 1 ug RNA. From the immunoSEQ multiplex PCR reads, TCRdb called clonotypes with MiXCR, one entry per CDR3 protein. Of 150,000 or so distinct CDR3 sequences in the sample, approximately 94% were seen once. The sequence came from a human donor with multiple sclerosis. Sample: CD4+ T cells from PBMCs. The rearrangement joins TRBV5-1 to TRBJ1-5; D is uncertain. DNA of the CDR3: TGCGCCAGCAGCCCGGCGGCGGGCCCCAATCAGCCCCAGCATTTT. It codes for CASSPAAGPNQPQHF. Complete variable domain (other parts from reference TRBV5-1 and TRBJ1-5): KAGVTQTPRYLIKTRGQQVTLSCSPISGHRSVSWYQQTPGQGLQFLFEYFSETQRNKGNFPGRFSGRQFSNSRSEMNVSTLELGDSALYLCASSPAAGPNQPQHFGDGTRLSIL.